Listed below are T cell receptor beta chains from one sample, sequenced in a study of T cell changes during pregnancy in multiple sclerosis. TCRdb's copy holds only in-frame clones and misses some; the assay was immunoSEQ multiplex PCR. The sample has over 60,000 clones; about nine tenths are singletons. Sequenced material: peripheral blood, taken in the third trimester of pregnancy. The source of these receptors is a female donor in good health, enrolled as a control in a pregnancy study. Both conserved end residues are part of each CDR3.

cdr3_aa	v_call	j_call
CATGSGGLVTDTQYF	TRBV6-5	TRBJ2-3
CASSLSGGAYEQYF	TRBV2	TRBJ2-7
CASSLRGLGNQPQHF	TRBV27	TRBJ1-5
CASSPGGAVWDTQYF	TRBV28	TRBJ2-3
CASSPDRGRSTGELFF	TRBV7-6	TRBJ2-2
CASRGQGQTDNSPLHF	TRBV6-6	TRBJ1-6
CASRHRGSGTTEAFF	TRBV27	TRBJ1-1
CASSPSGRAEGYTF	TRBV6-1	TRBJ1-2
CASSLDFGQKNTEAFF	TRBV5-8	TRBJ1-1
CASSQTSGSTYEQYF	TRBV18	TRBJ2-7
CASSIGFTGELFF	TRBV19	TRBJ2-2
CASSLSGTGRETQYF	TRBV7-9	TRBJ2-5
CASSVDSPYGYTF	TRBV19	TRBJ1-2
CASSRGGRTDTQYF	TRBV6-5	TRBJ2-3
CASSPPLAREKTQYF	TRBV25-1	TRBJ2-5
CASFTGKVGTEAFF	TRBV6-5	TRBJ1-1
CASSQDRLADNEQFF	TRBV4-3	TRBJ2-1
CASSHGQGTDTQYF	TRBV7-7	TRBJ2-3
CAIRGDRENYGYTF	TRBV10-3	TRBJ1-2
CASSYSPGQGNSPLHF	TRBV6-5	TRBJ1-6
CASSLSTAGAGEQYF	TRBV28	TRBJ2-7
CASSNCDRGNGNTIYF	TRBV21-1	TRBJ1-3
CASSIGTGGTGELFF	TRBV19	TRBJ2-2
CASSVEGQGVYGYTF	TRBV9	TRBJ1-2
CASRPGQGGSAEAFF	TRBV6-5	TRBJ1-1
CATSRDRVAGNTIYF	TRBV15	TRBJ1-3
CASSDRYRRSNEKLFF	TRBV25-1	TRBJ1-4
CASRKLAGGPDTQYF	TRBV6-4	TRBJ2-3
CASSLAAGTSGSGMNEQYF	TRBV5-1	TRBJ2-7
CASSMDRGGTEAFF	TRBV19	TRBJ1-1
CASCRQGTNTEAFF	TRBV6-5	TRBJ1-1
CASSRQQGWTEAFF	TRBV14	TRBJ1-1
CASSIRGETGEFSYEQYF	TRBV19	TRBJ2-7
CASSYSGSNTGELFF	TRBV6-5	TRBJ2-2
CASSFMKGQALNTGELFF	TRBV5-8	TRBJ2-2
CASSHSGATYEQYF	TRBV5-4	TRBJ2-7